The 29 T cell receptor beta chains given below trace back to one sample, sequenced in a study of blood T cell repertoires in COVID-19. TCRdb's table, derived via immunoSEQ multiplex PCR, lists solely in-frame clones and lacks some. The sample shows about 44,000 clones, 85% to 90% of them seen only once. The sequenced sample was peripheral blood. These receptors originate from a human donor in a cohort sampled during active COVID-19.

The chain is built from TRBV6-5 and TRBJ2-6, with D possibly matching TRBD2 (6 bases). Trimming stripped 2 bases from V and 2 bases from J, with 10 bases between. CDR1 is MNHEY, CDR2 SVGAGI, per germline. This CDR3 is 16 amino acids long. The CDR3 DNA reads TGTGCCAGCAGTTACCGGGGGACGGCTGGGGCCAACGTCCTGACTTTC. It translates to CASSYRGTAGANVLTF.

The rearrangement uses TRBV10-3 and TRBJ2-7; 10 bases agree with TRBD1. Germline CDR1 ENHRY, CDR2 SYGVKD. J was trimmed by 4 bases and V by 10 bases; bases with no gene match: 7. The CDR3 consists of 13 residues. CDR3 amino acids: CATRTGGSYEQYF. CDR3 DNA: TGTGCCACTCGGACAGGGGGAAGTTACGAGCAGTACTTC.

V gene TRBV29-1 combines with J gene TRBJ2-1; no firm D call. Germline CDR1 reads SQVTM; CDR2 reads ANQGSEA. The CDR3 contains 12 residues. Trimming took off 4 bases at V and 5 bases at J, with 9 bases between the two ends. CDR3 bases: TGCAGCGTTGTATCTACCGACAATGAGCAGTTCTTC. Its translation: CSVVSTDNEQFF.

J is TRBJ1-4 and V is TRBV7-8; D unclear. Looked up from germline, CDR1 is SGHVS and CDR2 is FQNEAQ. CDR3 length: 12 amino acids. With 5 bases removed from V and 10 bases from J, the gap between germline ends came to 11 bases. This CDR3 is CASSPSSAKLFF. CDR3 nucleotide sequence: TGTGCCAGCAGCCCTAGCTCGGCAAAACTGTTTTTT.

J is TRBJ1-1 and V is TRBV19; a possible D gene is TRBD1 (5 bases). Germline-derived CDR1 and CDR2 are LNHDA and SQIVND (reference sequence). The CDR3 loop spans 14 amino acids. V shed 5 bases and J shed 5 bases, with 15 bases lying between them. The DNA for the CDR3 is TGTGCCAGTAGTCCCATCGGGGGAGGTACTGAAGCTTTCTTT. It codes for CASSPIGGGTEAFF.

This clone was seen a few times. This chain connects TRBV7-6 to TRBJ2-7, with 7 bases aligning to TRBD2. CDR1 and CDR2 (germline): SGHVS, FNYEAQ. The length of the CDR3 is 12 residues. V was clipped by 2 bases and J by 6 bases; unmatched bases: 1. DNA for the CDR3: TGTGCCAGCAGCTTAAGGGAGGGCGAGCAGTACTTC. Amino acids: CASSLREGEQYF.

This chain connects TRBV11-2 to TRBJ1-6, with D unclear. The V end was cut by 8 bases, the J end by 7 bases, with 18 bases between. Looked up from germline, CDR1 is SGHAT and CDR2 is FQNNGV. The CDR3 has 15 amino acids. CDR3 nucleotide sequence: TGTGCCAGCTGCCGCGGGGTCGGGAACAATTCACCCCTCCACTTT. Translation gives CASCRGVGNNSPLHF.

V and J are TRBV7-9 and TRBJ2-2; possibly TRBD1 for D (6 bases). Trimming took 4 bases from V and 7 from J, leaving 19 bases between them. Germline V lookup: CDR1 SEHNR, CDR2 FQNEAQ (reference sequence). This CDR3 comprises 16 residues. The DNA of the CDR3 is TGTGCCAGCAGCTCTCCGGACAGCCCTCGGAGCGGGGAGCTGTTTTTT. As protein: CASSSPDSPRSGELFF.

This chain connects TRBV2 to TRBJ2-1; 8 bases fit TRBD2. Looked up from germline, CDR1 is SNHLY and CDR2 is FYNNEI. The CDR3 has 15 amino acids. V gave up 7 bases and J gave up 4 bases; unmatched junction bases: 9. Here the CDR3 reads CASKRVAGNYNEQFF. The CDR3, as DNA: TGTGCCAGCAAGAGGGTAGCGGGGAATTACAATGAGCAGTTCTTC.

The rearrangement joins TRBV5-4 to TRBJ1-6, with D perhaps matching TRBD1 (6 bases). Trimming took 6 bases from V and 7 from J, leaving 14 bases between them. The CDR3 sequence is 14 residues long. CDR1 and CDR2 from the germline V gene are SGHNT and YYREEE (reference sequence). In DNA form, the CDR3 reads TGTGCCAGCACTACAGCAGGGGCCAATTCACCCCTCCACTTT. It is translated as CASTTAGANSPLHF.

CDR3 loop: CASSLRTSGRRITGELFF. CDR3 coding DNA: TGTGCCAGCAGCTTGAGGACTAGCGGGAGACGTATCACCGGGGAGCTGTTTTTT. This chain joins TRBV5-6 and TRBJ2-2, with 13 bases aligning to TRBD2. This CDR3 has 18 amino acids. V trimming: 1 base; J trimming: 4 bases; junction bases outside the gene matches: 7. In germline, CDR1 is SGHDT, CDR2 YYEEEE.

The chain links TRBV19 to TRBJ1-2; D may be TRBD1 (6 bases). The CDR3 sequence is 13 residues long. Looked up from germline, CDR1 is LNHDA and CDR2 is SQIVND (reference sequence). Trimming pared 5 bases from V and 0 bases from J, leaving 7 bases between. The CDR3 here is CASSRQANYGYTF. CDR3 nucleotides: TGTGCCAGTAGTCGACAGGCTAACTATGGCTACACCTTC.

The chain recombines TRBV10-3 with TRBJ1-4; 7 nucleotides agree with TRBD1. Per the germline V gene, CDR1 is ENHRY and CDR2 is SYGVKD. V trimming: 10 bases; J trimming: 7 bases; junction bases outside the gene matches: 15. The CDR3 totals 15 residues. The CDR3 DNA follows: TGTGCCACAATGCCCCGGGAGGGGGCAGGTGAAAAACTGTTTTTT. It translates to CATMPREGAGEKLFF.

This clone has only a few counts. This chain uses TRBV27 with TRBJ2-1; D gene ambiguous. The CDR3 sequence is 12 residues long. Germline V gene sequence: CDR1 MNHEY, CDR2 SMNVEV (reference sequence). Trimming took 7 bases from V and 3 from J, leaving 7 bases between them. CDR3 in amino acids: CASTTRYNEQFF. In DNA form, the CDR3 reads TGTGCCAGCACTACTCGCTACAATGAGCAGTTCTTC.

The V call is TRBV7-8, the J call TRBJ2-1, with TRBD2 matching 11 bases. Trimming cost V 3 bases and J 2 bases; bases outside gene matches: 3. CDR1 is SGHVS and CDR2 is FQNEAQ in the germline V gene. This CDR3 has 16 residues. The CDR3 loop reads CASSFRLAGTYNEQFF. CDR3 nucleotides: TGTGCCAGCAGCTTTCGACTAGCGGGGACCTACAATGAGCAGTTCTTC.

The V and J genes are TRBV24-1 and TRBJ2-7, with D perhaps TRBD1 (6 bases). The V and J ends lost 7 bases and 5 bases respectively, with 17 bases between them. The CDR3 has 14 amino acids. Germline CDR1 KGHDR, CDR2 SFDVKD. The CDR3, as DNA: TGTGCCACCAGCCCCACAGGGTTCCTTGACGAGCAGTACTTC. Translation: CATSPTGFLDEQYF.

This rearrangement joins TRBV5-1 to TRBJ2-5, with 9 bases fitting TRBD1. Germline CDR1 is SGHRS and CDR2 is YFSETQ. This CDR3 is built from 15 residues. The trim removed 3 bases at V and 5 bases at J, leaving 8 bases unmatched. CDR3 protein: CASSSDGQGMETQYF. The CDR3 DNA reads TGCGCCAGCAGCTCAGACGGACAGGGGATGGAGACCCAGTACTTC. The whole variable domain, remainder taken from reference TRBV5-1 and TRBJ2-5, is KAGVTQTPRYLIKTRGQQVTLSCSPISGHRSVSWYQQTPGQGLQFLFEYFSETQRNKGNFPGRFSGRQFSNSRSEMNVSTLELGDSALYLCASSSDGQGMETQYFGPGTRLLVL.

This clone occurred once. The chain links TRBV18 to TRBJ2-7; 8 bases match TRBD1. The V and J ends lost 3 bases and 6 bases, in that order; junction bases with no gene match: 4. The germline gives CDR1 KGHSH, CDR2 LQKENI. CDR3 length: 13 residues. CDR3: CASSPGQGREQYF. DNA for the CDR3: TGTGCCAGCTCACCCGGACAGGGTCGCGAGCAGTACTTC.

The genes are TRBV7-9 and TRBJ2-1; possibly TRBD2 for D (5 bases). The V and J ends lost 10 bases and 2 bases respectively, with 12 bases between them. Germline loops: CDR1 SEHNR, CDR2 FQNEAQ (reference sequence). The length of the CDR3 is 13 residues. CDR3 nucleotides: TGTGCCACATACGGGGATGCCTACAATGAGCAGTTCTTC. Its translation: CATYGDAYNEQFF. Complete variable domain (other parts from reference TRBV7-9 and TRBJ2-1): DTGVSQNPRHKITKRGQNVTFRCDPISEHNRLYWYRQTLGQGPEFLTYFQNEAQLEKSRLLSDRFSAERPKGSFSTLEIQRTEQGDSAMYLCATYGDAYNEQFFGPGTRLTVL.

J is TRBJ2-1 and V is TRBV11-3; 8 bases agree with TRBD2. The V segment lost 4 bases and the J segment 5 bases; nucleotides outside the gene matches: 7. CDR1 and CDR2 (germline): SGHNT, YENEEA. The CDR3 loop spans 15 amino acids. CDR3 sequence: CASSSSGTSHNEQFF. CDR3 nucleotides: TGTGCCAGCAGCTCCTCCGGGACTAGTCACAATGAGCAGTTCTTC.

The genes are TRBV27 and TRBJ2-1, with TRBD2 matching over 16 bases. CDR1 is MNHEY and CDR2 is SMNVEV in the germline V gene (reference sequence). Germline trimming cut 6 bases from V and 4 bases from J; bases unmatched to any gene: 6. This CDR3 region has 17 residues. Here the CDR3 DNA reads TGTGCCAGCAGGCCGGGACTAGCGGGAGGGTGGTACAATGAGCAGTTCTTC. It encodes CASRPGLAGGWYNEQFF.

The rearrangement links TRBV5-1 to TRBJ2-1; 7 bases match TRBD2. Germline-derived CDR1 and CDR2 are SGHRS and YFSETQ. This CDR3 has 19 residues. Germline trimming cut 2 bases from V and 0 bases from J; bases unmatched to any gene: 14. CDR3 sequence: CASSLYPSGRDSSYNEQFF. CDR3 in DNA: TGCGCCAGCAGCTTATACCCTAGCGGTCGGGACTCCTCCTACAATGAGCAGTTCTTC.

This clone appeared a single time. The chain is built from TRBV15 and TRBJ2-7, with TRBD1 identical over 9 bases. The J segment lost 0 bases and the V segment lost 1 base, leaving 4 bases of the junction unmatched. The CDR3 has 16 amino acids. Germline lookup yields CDR1 LNHNV and CDR2 YYDKDF (reference sequence). The CDR3 region has the DNA TGTGCCACCAGCAGAGGACAGGGGGGCATCTCCTACGAGCAGTACTTC. Its translation is CATSRGQGGISYEQYF.

The V call is TRBV6-5, the J call TRBJ2-5, with D perhaps matching TRBD2 (6 bases). The V gene lost 4 bases and the J gene lost 5 bases, with 14 bases spanning the gap. This CDR3 is built from 14 residues. CDR1 MNHEY and CDR2 SVGAGI come from the germline V gene. CDR3 protein: CASSWGPGVETQYF. In DNA, the CDR3 is TGTGCCAGCAGTTGGGGCCCGGGAGTTGAGACCCAGTACTTC.

This chain uses TRBV18 with TRBJ2-3; possibly TRBD2 for D (6 bases). CDR3 length equals 15 residues. Germline assignment: CDR1 KGHSH and CDR2 LQKENI. V shed 3 bases and J shed 2 bases, with 12 bases lying between them. The CDR3 region is CASSPMGGATDTQYF. For the CDR3, the DNA is TGTGCCAGCTCACCCATGGGGGGAGCCACAGATACGCAGTATTTT.

This chain uses TRBV4-3 with TRBJ2-2, with 12 positions matching TRBD2. The CDR3 consists of 15 residues. The V and J ends lost 4 bases and 6 bases, in that order; junction bases with no gene match: 3. The germline V gene encodes CDR1 LGHNA and CDR2 YSLEER. Written as DNA, the CDR3 is TGCGCCAGCAGCCCCCCTAGCGGGAGGGCCGGGGAGCTGTTTTTT. Translated, it gives CASSPPSGRAGELFF.

This clone appeared a single time. V is TRBV28 and J is TRBJ1-6; possibly TRBD1 for D (5 bases). Trimming removed 10 bases from V and 9 bases from J, with 13 bases in between. The CDR3 totals 12 residues. Germline V gives CDR1 MDHEN, CDR2 SYDVKM. The DNA for the CDR3 is TGTGCCATCCGGGCGGGGACTTCACCCCTCCACTTT. It codes for CAIRAGTSPLHF.

DNA for the CDR3: TGTGCCAGCAGCTTTAGAGCGGGAGGAAGGGATACGCAGTATTTT. Its translation: CASSFRAGGRDTQYF. The J gene is TRBJ2-3, the V gene TRBV7-2; 9 bases match TRBD2. Unmatched junction bases numbered 7, after V lost 3 bases and J lost 6 bases. Germline V gene data show CDR1 as SGHTA and CDR2 as FQGNSA. The CDR3 spans 15 residues.

The V and J genes are TRBV19 and TRBJ2-1; TRBD2 aligns across 7 bases. The CDR3 extends over 14 amino acids. Trimming took 5 bases from V and 3 from J; bases not matched to a gene: 4. Germline V gene sequence: CDR1 LNHDA, CDR2 SQIVND (reference sequence). The CDR3 sequence is CASSVLALYNEQFF. DNA for the CDR3: TGTGCCAGTAGTGTACTAGCGCTCTACAATGAGCAGTTCTTC.